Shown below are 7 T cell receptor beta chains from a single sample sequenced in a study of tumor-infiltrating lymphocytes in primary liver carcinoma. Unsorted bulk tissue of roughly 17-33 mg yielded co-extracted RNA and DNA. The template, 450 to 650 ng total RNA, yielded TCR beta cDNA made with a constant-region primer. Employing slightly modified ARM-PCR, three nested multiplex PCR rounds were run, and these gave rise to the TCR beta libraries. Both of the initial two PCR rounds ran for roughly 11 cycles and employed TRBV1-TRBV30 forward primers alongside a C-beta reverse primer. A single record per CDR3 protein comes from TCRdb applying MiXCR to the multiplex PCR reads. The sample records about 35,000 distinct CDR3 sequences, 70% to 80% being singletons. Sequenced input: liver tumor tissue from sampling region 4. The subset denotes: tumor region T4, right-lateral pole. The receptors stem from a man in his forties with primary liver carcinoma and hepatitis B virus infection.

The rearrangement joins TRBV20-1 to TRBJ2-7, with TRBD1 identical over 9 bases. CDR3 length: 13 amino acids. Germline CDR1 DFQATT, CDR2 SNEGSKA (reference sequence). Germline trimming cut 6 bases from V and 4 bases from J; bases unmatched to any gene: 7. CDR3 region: CSAPGQGGYEQYF. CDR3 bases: TGCAGTGCCCCGGGACAGGGAGGTTACGAGCAGTACTTC.

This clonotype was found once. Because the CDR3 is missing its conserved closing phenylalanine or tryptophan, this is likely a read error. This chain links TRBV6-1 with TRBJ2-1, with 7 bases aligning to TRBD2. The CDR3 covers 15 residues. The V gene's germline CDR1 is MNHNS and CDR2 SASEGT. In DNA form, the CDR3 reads TGTGCCAACAGTGAAGAAACGGGAGGATACAATGAGCAGTTCTTA. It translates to CANSEETGGYNEQFL.

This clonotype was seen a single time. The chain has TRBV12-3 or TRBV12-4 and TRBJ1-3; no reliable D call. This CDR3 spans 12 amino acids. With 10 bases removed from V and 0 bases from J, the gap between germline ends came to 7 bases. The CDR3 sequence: CATGNSGNTIYF. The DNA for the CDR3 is TGTGCCACTGGGAACTCTGGAAACACCATATATTTT.

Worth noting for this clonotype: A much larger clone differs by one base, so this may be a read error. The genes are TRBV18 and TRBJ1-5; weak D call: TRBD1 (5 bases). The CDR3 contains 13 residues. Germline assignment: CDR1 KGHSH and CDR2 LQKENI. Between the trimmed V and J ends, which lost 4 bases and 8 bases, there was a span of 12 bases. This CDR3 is CASSRQGSEPQHF. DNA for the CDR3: TGTGCCAGCTCACGTCAGGGTAGTGAGCCCCAGCATTTT.

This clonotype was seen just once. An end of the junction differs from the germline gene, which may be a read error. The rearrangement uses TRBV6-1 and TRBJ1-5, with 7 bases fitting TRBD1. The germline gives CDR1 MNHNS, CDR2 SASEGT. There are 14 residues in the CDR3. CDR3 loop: CASSPSQGKQPEQF. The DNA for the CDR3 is TGTGCCAGTAGCCCCTCACAGGGGAAGCAGCCCGAGCAATTT.

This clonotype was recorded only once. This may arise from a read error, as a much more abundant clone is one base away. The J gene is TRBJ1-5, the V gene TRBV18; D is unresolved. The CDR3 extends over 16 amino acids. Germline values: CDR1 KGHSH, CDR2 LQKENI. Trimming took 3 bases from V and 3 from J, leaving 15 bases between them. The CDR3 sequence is CASSPSDVADNQPQHF. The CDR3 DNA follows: TGTGCCAGCTCACCCTCAGATGTGGCCGACAATCAGCCCCAGCATTTT.

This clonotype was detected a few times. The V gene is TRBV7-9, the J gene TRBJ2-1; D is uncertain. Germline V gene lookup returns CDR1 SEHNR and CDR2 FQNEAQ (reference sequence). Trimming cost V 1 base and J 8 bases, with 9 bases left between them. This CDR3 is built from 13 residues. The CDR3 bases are TGTGCCAGCAGCTTAGGCTCCCACGATGAGCAGTTCTTC. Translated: CASSLGSHDEQFF.